These T cell receptor beta chains were read from a single sample in a study of sequential checkpoint blockade in melanoma. Produced via immunoSEQ multiplex PCR; TCRdb's table is partial and in-frame only. Here the sample spans about 18,000 clones, approximately 26% being singletons. Material: tumor tissue (inferred from file names), obtained from a patient given nivolumab and ipilimumab in sequence. Source of these receptors: a human donor with melanoma. The CDR3 runs from the conserved cysteine through the conserved F or W. Size is stated for part of the rows, as once, few or many counts, or as a class when the clone is expanded.

>TRBV28|TRBJ2-3|NA
CASSFKGRDTQYF
>TRBV11-3|TRBJ2-7|NA
CASSLISTGQSYEQYF
>TRBV28|TRBJ1-2|NA
CASSPTASQGYTF
>TRBV19|TRBJ2-2|NA
CASSIVSSGELFF
>TRBV4-1|TRBJ2-1|few
CASSLTGDTGGGILDEQFF
>TRBV12-5|TRBJ2-3|few
CASISSGASTDTQYF
>TRBV23-1|TRBJ2-7|few
CASSQAPVPYYEQYF
>TRBV11-3|TRBJ2-7|few
CASSLPGTAYEQYF
>TRBV14|TRBJ1-5|NA
CASSQQGPNQPQHF
>TRBV5-1|TRBJ1-3|NA
CASSLNPTNSGNTIYF
>TRBV28|TRBJ2-1|NA
CASSRGTSGTYNEQFF
>TRBV28|TRBJ2-7|NA
CASSLFTIGTGDSEQYF
>TRBV29-1|TRBJ1-4|few
CSGGEAVNEKLFF
>TRBV6-8|TRBJ1-6|few
CASSSQNYNSPLHF
>TRBV30|TRBJ2-1|few
CAWSVPSSGRVRQFF
>TRBV5-1|TRBJ1-5|NA
CASSLTGDTRQPQHF
>TRBV11-3|TRBJ1-5|NA
CASSLSPGGSSNQPQHF
>TRBV11-3|TRBJ2-7|NA
CASSHPRQAANYEQYF
>TRBV9|TRBJ1-1|few
CASSVEGGTGPGNTEAFF
>TRBV4-1|TRBJ2-3|few
CASSRTGGREDTQYF
>TRBV18|TRBJ2-3|NA
CASSPLGLAFSTDTDTQYF
>TRBV15|TRBJ2-1|NA
CATSRERTGRNEQFF
>TRBV5-1|TRBJ2-3|few
CASSPTGTSGSFPADTQYF
>TRBV7-7|TRBJ2-2|NA
CASRTTGGHTGELFF